This TCR beta chain was recovered during a study of T cell responses to AZD1222 COVID-19 vaccine. The table came from immunoSEQ multiplex PCR; TCRdb's copy has only in-frame clones and leaves some out. The sample includes about 130,000 clones, 90% to 95% seen only once; the top ten take roughly 6.6%. The CDR3 has 14 residues. V trimming: 5 bases; J trimming: 6 bases; junction bases outside the gene matches: 6. CDR1 SGHRS and CDR2 YFSETQ come from the germline V gene. This clone has only one observation. The receptor's source is an adult in good health. The V call is TRBV5-1, the J call TRBJ2-2; 8 bases are shared with TRBD1. The sequences come from peripheral blood, collected on day 0 of AZD1222 vaccination. The CDR3 region is CASRPGTGPGELFF. The CDR3 coding sequence is TGCGCCAGCAGACCCGGGACAGGTCCCGGGGAGCTGTTTTTT.